Listed here are 4 T cell receptor beta chains from one sample, sequenced in a study of cytomegalovirus exposure and HLA in healthy donors. PCR was performed using 60 Vbeta and 13 Jbeta primers. Profiled with immunoSEQ multiplex PCR; TCRdb holds only in-frame clones, not every one. The table includes fewer than 200,000 clones, more than 65% detected once. The sample comprised PBMCs. Every receptor here comes from a woman between 45 and 60 years old in good health and CMV-seronegative.

This clone appeared a single time. This chain connects TRBV10-1 to TRBJ2-5; maybe TRBD2 (5 bases). From germline, CDR1 is WNHNN and CDR2 SYGVQD (reference sequence). This CDR3 comprises 14 residues. Trimming took off 3 bases at V and 2 bases at J, with 10 bases between the two ends. The CDR3 sequence is CASSDGERQETQYF. CDR3 coding DNA: TGCGCCAGCAGTGATGGGGAGAGGCAAGAGACCCAGTACTTC.

Worth noting for this clone: The same CDR3 also results from other DNA sequences found in this sample. J is TRBJ1-2 and V is TRBV28; D is ambiguous. Germline V gene lookup returns CDR1 MDHEN and CDR2 SYDVKM. V lost 4 bases, J lost 0 bases, and 6 bases lay in between. CDR3 length equals 13 residues. The CDR3 DNA is TGTGCCAGCAGTTACCGGGCTAACTATGGCTACACCTTC. Its translation is CASSYRANYGYTF.

V and J are TRBV10-2 and TRBJ1-1; D is uncertain. V lost 1 base and J 2 bases, leaving 8 bases between the germline ends. The CDR3 is made up of 14 amino acids. Germline V gene lookup returns CDR1 WSHSY and CDR2 SAAADI. The CDR3 sequence: CASSELKRNTEAFF. For the CDR3, the DNA is TGCGCCAGCAGTGAGTTAAAGAGAAACACTGAAGCTTTCTTT.

The chain uses TRBV6-4 and TRBJ2-7; the D gene is possibly TRBD1 (6 bases). The V gene lost 5 bases and the J gene lost 2 bases, with 13 bases spanning the gap. The CDR3 sequence is 14 residues long. Germline loops: CDR1 MRHNA, CDR2 SNTAGT. CDR3 sequence reads: CASSSYGTTYEQYF. The CDR3 DNA sequence: TGTGCCAGCAGTTCATACGGGACAACCTACGAGCAGTACTTC.